Following are 31 T cell receptor beta chains from one sample sequenced in a study of T cell repertoires in cytomegalovirus infection. MiXCR was run by TCRdb on the reads, yielding one entry per CDR3 protein. This sample has hundreds of thousands of distinct CDR3 sequences, with 30% to 40% found just once. Their target antigens are unknown. This specimen consisted of cultured PBMCs, obtained from culture after CMV antigen stimulation. These receptors originate from a human donor in good health (CMV status not recorded). Some clones in this sample may be carry-over from other donors' samples.

As concerns this clonotype: A single base separates this from a much larger clone, so it may be a read error. The chain employs TRBV7-9 and TRBJ2-6, with unresolved D. The CDR3 sequence is 16 residues long. V dropped 4 bases and J dropped 2 bases, with 12 bases sitting between them. Germline V CDR1 and CDR2: SEHNR, FQNEAQ (reference sequence). CDR3 sequence (DNA): TGTGCCAGCAGCTATGTTATCCCCGCTGGGGCCAACGTCCTGACTTTC. Amino acids: CASSYVIPAGANVLTF.

The rearrangement uses TRBV20-1 and TRBJ1-3, with a weak D call TRBD1 (5 bases). The V gene's germline CDR1 is DFQATT and CDR2 SNEGSKA (reference sequence). The CDR3 is 15 residues long. The ends were cut back, 1 base at V and 6 bases at J, with 16 bases in the middle. DNA of the CDR3: TGCAGTGCTAGAGCGGCGGGGACCAGGGAAAACACCATATATTTT. Its translation is CSARAAGTRENTIYF.

The table lists this clonotype with many counts. The chain has TRBV6-1 and TRBJ2-2; 8 nucleotides match TRBD1. The V gene end was trimmed by 5 bases and the J gene end by 6 bases; junction bases not matched to a gene: 5. Germline V gene lookup returns CDR1 MNHNS and CDR2 SASEGT. The CDR3 runs to 14 residues. CDR3 bases: TGTGCCAGCAGTTCAACAGGGGGAGCCGGGGAGCTGTTTTTT. It yields the protein CASSSTGGAGELFF.

The chain carries TRBV2 and TRBJ1-1; perhaps TRBD1 as D (6 bases). The germline CDR1 and CDR2 sequences are SNHLY and FYNNEI. CDR3 length equals 12 residues. The V end was cut by 7 bases, the J end by 5 bases, with 11 bases between. The CDR3 spells CASNGGQTEAFF. The CDR3 coding sequence is TGTGCCAGCAATGGGGGGCAGACTGAAGCTTTCTTT.

The chain carries TRBV4-2 and TRBJ2-5; unclear D gene. This CDR3 is built from 15 residues. Trimming cost V 0 bases and J 0 bases, with 8 bases left between them. CDR1 is LGHNA and CDR2 is YNFKEQ in the germline V gene. The CDR3 reads CASSQEPQYQETQYF. CDR3 in DNA: TGTGCCAGCAGCCAAGAACCACAGTACCAAGAGACCCAGTACTTC.

This clonotype was recorded a few times. This sequence joins TRBV19 and TRBJ1-2; D call uncertain. Per the germline V gene, CDR1 is LNHDA and CDR2 is SQIVND (reference sequence). Trimming took off 10 bases at V and 1 base at J, with 22 bases between the two ends. CDR3 size: 16 residues. CDR3 bases: TGTGCCACCAAGCGCCGGCCGGGAGACAATAACTATGGCTACACCTTC. Translated: CATKRRPGDNNYGYTF.

In its sample, this clonotype was seen a few times. The chain links TRBV7-8 to TRBJ2-7; 10 bases align to TRBD1. Germline V gene sequence: CDR1 SGHVS, CDR2 FQNEAQ. CDR3 length: 16 amino acids. V lost 4 bases, J lost 4 bases, and 10 bases stayed unmatched. Here the CDR3 reads CASSSAFGTGVYEQYF. The CDR3 region has the DNA TGTGCCAGCAGCTCTGCGTTCGGGACAGGGGTGTACGAGCAGTACTTC.

The CDR3 is CASTPTGDTEAFF. The DNA for the CDR3 is TGTGCCAGCACACCGACAGGGGACACTGAAGCTTTCTTT. The chain recombines TRBV7-6 with TRBJ1-1, with TRBD1 identical over 8 bases. There are 13 residues in the CDR3. Germline CDR1 and CDR2: SGHVS and FNYEAQ. Losses at the gene ends were 7 bases for V and 3 bases for J; bases not matched to a gene: 4.

This clonotype has just a few counts. V and J are TRBV7-2 and TRBJ2-7; D is uncertain. CDR3 length equals 12 residues. Trimming removed 5 bases from V and 1 base from J, with 6 bases in between. Per germline, CDR1 SGHTA and CDR2 FQGNSA. CDR3 residues: CASSPMSYEQYF. Here the CDR3 DNA reads TGTGCCAGCAGCCCCATGTCCTACGAGCAGTACTTC.

The chain carries TRBV20-1 and TRBJ2-7, with D possibly matching TRBD2 (6 bases). With 2 bases removed from V and 1 base from J, the gap between germline ends came to 9 bases. Germline values: CDR1 DFQATT, CDR2 SNEGSKA (reference sequence). This CDR3 comprises 13 residues. CDR3 region: CSARFRGSYEQYF. In DNA form, the CDR3 reads TGCAGTGCTAGATTCCGGGGGTCCTACGAGCAGTACTTC.

This clonotype was recorded a few times. The V and J genes are TRBV20-1 and TRBJ1-5; D remains unclear. V shed 7 bases and J shed 0 bases, with 13 bases lying between them. The germline V gene encodes CDR1 DFQATT and CDR2 SNEGSKA (reference sequence). This CDR3 region has 14 residues. In DNA form, the CDR3 reads TGCAGTGTAGCGGCCGGATATAGCAATCAGCCCCAGCATTTT. Amino acid sequence: CSVAAGYSNQPQHF.

This chain joins TRBV2 and TRBJ2-1; 13 nucleotides match TRBD2. CDR1 is SNHLY, CDR2 FYNNEI, per germline. The CDR3 spans 16 residues. Losses at the gene ends were 2 bases for V and 9 bases for J; bases not matched to a gene: 7. DNA of the CDR3: TGTGCCAGCAGTGAAACTGGACTAGCGGGAGCTCGTGAGCAGTTCTTC. This sequence encodes CASSETGLAGAREQFF.

This clonotype came up a few times. This chain connects TRBV7-9 to TRBJ1-3; D unclear. Deletions cut 4 bases from V and 8 bases from J, with 15 bases between. From germline, CDR1 is SEHNR and CDR2 FQNEAQ (reference sequence). There are 14 residues in the CDR3. CDR3 region: CASSSRRPVDTIYF. CDR3 nucleotide sequence: TGTGCCAGCAGCTCCAGAAGACCTGTGGACACCATATATTTT. Filled out from reference TRBV7-9 and TRBJ1-3, the complete variable domain reads DTGVSQNPRHKITKRGQNVTFRCDPISEHNRLYWYRQTLGQGPEFLTYFQNEAQLEKSRLLSDRFSAERPKGSFSTLEIQRTEQGDSAMYLCASSSRRPVDTIYFGEGSWLTVV.

This clonotype has only a few counts. This chain connects TRBV7-8 to TRBJ2-1; D call uncertain. The germline V gene has CDR1 SGHVS and CDR2 FQNEAQ. This CDR3 is 14 amino acids long. Trimming removed 2 bases from V and 0 bases from J, with 5 bases in between. The CDR3 is CASSLTVSYNEQFF. DNA for the CDR3: TGTGCCAGCAGCTTAACCGTCTCCTACAATGAGCAGTTCTTC.

J is TRBJ2-7 and V is TRBV7-9; tentatively, D is TRBD2 (5 bases). V was clipped by 5 bases and J by 2 bases, with 19 bases between them. The length of the CDR3 is 16 residues. The V gene's germline CDR1 is SEHNR and CDR2 FQNEAQ (reference sequence). The CDR3, as DNA: TGTGCCAGCAGCCCCCTAGGGAGCACCGCAGCCTACGAGCAGTACTTC. It encodes CASSPLGSTAAYEQYF.

V is TRBV6-5 and J is TRBJ1-2, with D perhaps matching TRBD1 (6 bases). V was cut by 1 base and J by 7 bases, with 10 bases left in between. Germline loops: CDR1 MNHEY, CDR2 SVGAGI. The CDR3 sequence is 13 residues long. The CDR3 protein is CASSYLGGTGYTF. CDR3 bases: TGTGCCAGCAGTTACTTGGGGGGCACTGGCTACACCTTC.

V is TRBV24-1 and J is TRBJ2-1; perhaps D is TRBD1 or TRBD2 (5 bases each). Germline V gene sequence: CDR1 KGHDR, CDR2 SFDVKD. CDR3 length: 13 residues. V lost 12 bases and J lost 3, with 14 bases in between. This CDR3 is CAVWDPSYNEQFF. CDR3 sequence (DNA): TGTGCCGTGTGGGACCCGAGCTACAATGAGCAGTTCTTC.

This clonotype was counted only a few times. This chain joins TRBV6-1 and TRBJ2-3; TRBD1 matches 7 bases. The CDR3 spans 16 residues. The trim removed 8 bases at V and 4 bases at J, leaving 15 bases unmatched. Germline CDR1 MNHNS, CDR2 SASEGT. The CDR3 DNA follows: TGTGCCAGCCGCCCGGGACAGACCTTGGGTGCAGATACGCAGTATTTT. Encoded protein: CASRPGQTLGADTQYF.

The genes are TRBV6-5 and TRBJ2-3; TRBD2 matches at 8 bases. CDR1 and CDR2 (germline): MNHEY, SVGAGI. V shed 8 bases and J 5 bases; nucleotides not matched to a gene: 6. The CDR3 covers 13 residues. CDR3 loop: CASRATSVDTQYF. CDR3 DNA sequence: TGTGCCAGCCGGGCGACTAGCGTAGATACGCAGTATTTT.

The chain uses TRBV20-1 and TRBJ2-1; no clear D. The CDR3 is 11 amino acids. Per germline, CDR1 DFQATT and CDR2 SNEGSKA (reference sequence). V lost 3 bases and J 9 bases, leaving 9 bases between the germline ends. This CDR3 is CSASAGFEQFF. CDR3 DNA: TGCAGTGCTAGCGCCGGGTTTGAGCAGTTCTTC.

The gene calls are TRBV28 and TRBJ2-3; the match to TRBD2 covers 7 bases. The ends lost 6 bases at V and 6 bases at J; junction bases unmatched: 21. Looked up from germline, CDR1 is MDHEN and CDR2 is SYDVKM. This CDR3 is built from 18 residues. This CDR3 reads CASRGPQPGDEGGDTQYF. DNA of the CDR3: TGTGCCAGCAGGGGTCCTCAACCGGGGGACGAGGGAGGGGATACGCAGTATTTT.

This sequence joins TRBV11-2 and TRBJ2-2; tentative D call: TRBD2 (5 bases). CDR3 size: 14 residues. Germline lookup yields CDR1 SGHAT and CDR2 FQNNGV. Trimming took off 5 bases at V and 7 bases at J, with 14 bases between the two ends. CDR3 bases: TGTGCCAGCAGCCCCCTGATGGAGGTCGGGGAGCTGTTTTTT. This translates into CASSPLMEVGELFF.

This clonotype was observed a few times. The rearrangement links TRBV7-9 to TRBJ2-7, with TRBD2 matching 9 bases. CDR3 length equals 13 residues. Germline V gene sequence: CDR1 SEHNR, CDR2 FQNEAQ (reference sequence). The trim removed 8 bases at V and 4 bases at J, leaving 6 bases unmatched. The CDR3 reads CASSASGNYEQYF. Here the CDR3 DNA reads TGTGCCAGCTCTGCTAGCGGGAATTACGAGCAGTACTTC.

In its sample, this clonotype was seen a few times. This chain uses TRBV6-1 with TRBJ2-1; no clear D. CDR3 length equals 15 residues. Germline V CDR1 and CDR2: MNHNS, SASEGT. V lost 8 bases, J lost 0 bases, and 14 bases lay in between. CDR3 nucleotide sequence: TGTGCCAGCGTTCACGGGTTAAGCTCCTACAATGAGCAGTTCTTC. It specifies CASVHGLSSYNEQFF.

In this sample, this clonotype turned up many times. The rearrangement joins TRBV7-6 to TRBJ2-1; 7 positions match TRBD1. This CDR3 has 17 residues. J was trimmed by 3 bases and V by 4 bases; bases with no gene match: 12. Germline V lookup: CDR1 SGHVS, CDR2 FNYEAQ. In DNA, the CDR3 is TGTGCCAGCAGCTCTAAGCCGGGACAGTATATCTACAATGAGCAGTTCTTC. Residues: CASSSKPGQYIYNEQFF.

This clonotype was picked up a small number of times. CDR3 bases: TGTGCCAGCAGGAAGACAGGGAATGAGCAGTTCTTC. This codes for CASRKTGNEQFF. The chain has TRBV6-1 and TRBJ2-1, with 7 bases matching TRBD1. Germline trimming cut 6 bases from V and 7 bases from J; bases unmatched to any gene: 3. There are 12 residues in the CDR3. Germline V lookup: CDR1 MNHNS, CDR2 SASEGT.

The CDR3 spells CASTFDFTRELHNEQFF. The CDR3 DNA reads as TGTGCCAGCACCTTCGACTTTACTAGGGAGTTACACAATGAGCAGTTCTTC. The chain joins TRBV7-9 to TRBJ2-1, with TRBD2 as a possible D gene (5 bases). The CDR3 runs to 17 residues. Germline CDR1 is SEHNR and CDR2 is FQNEAQ (reference sequence). V lost 7 bases and J lost 5, with 24 bases in between.

CDR3 sequence reads: CASSIALAGNYNEQFF. The CDR3 DNA follows: TGTGCCAGTAGTATAGCTCTAGCGGGAAATTACAATGAGCAGTTCTTC. This chain joins TRBV19 and TRBJ2-1, with 9 bases that match TRBD2. V trimming: 1 base; J trimming: 4 bases; junction bases outside the gene matches: 5. The germline V gene encodes CDR1 LNHDA and CDR2 SQIVND (reference sequence). The CDR3 covers 16 residues. The full variable domain, rest sourced from reference TRBV19 and TRBJ2-1, is DGGITQSPKYLFRKEGQNVTLSCEQNLNHDAMYWYRQDPGQGLRLIYYSQIVNDFQKGDIAEGYSVSREKKESFPLTVTSAQKNPTAFYLCASSIALAGNYNEQFFGPGTRLTVL.

The chain carries TRBV27 and TRBJ1-2, with no clear D. Germline assignment: CDR1 MNHEY and CDR2 SMNVEV (reference sequence). The CDR3 length is 14 residues. Trimming removed 5 bases from V and 4 bases from J, with 14 bases in between. CDR3 sequence reads: CASSPRREAYGYTF. CDR3 DNA: TGTGCCAGCAGTCCTCGGAGGGAGGCCTATGGCTACACCTTC.

Regarding this clonotype: A read error may produce the germline difference seen at one junction end. The chain carries TRBV4-1 and TRBJ2-2; D gene ambiguous. This CDR3 is built from 12 residues. Germline CDR1 MGHRA, CDR2 YSYEKL. CDR3 sequence reads: CASSQEAVEPVF. In DNA, the CDR3 is TGCGCCAGCAGCCAAGAGGCCGTAGAGCCTGTTTTT.

This clonotype has at least ten counts. CDR3 DNA sequence: TGTGCCAGCAGCTTATCCGCTGACGGCTACACCTTC. As protein: CASSLSADGYTF. The chain recombines TRBV7-9 with TRBJ1-2; D unresolved. Germline assignment: CDR1 SEHNR and CDR2 FQNEAQ (reference sequence). The V gene lost 2 bases and the J gene lost 8 bases, with 9 bases spanning the gap. CDR3 size: 12 residues.